This T cell receptor beta chain was found in a study of shared clonotypes between healthy human individuals. Overall study: Donors had three CD4 naive, three CD4 memory, two CD8 naive and one CD8 memory plate apiece. General observations from the study: For naive CD4 cells, roughly 4.8% of clonotypes were shared across a few donors. It was the few donors that limited the genetic and exposure-history diversity represented.

The V and J ends lost 0 bases and 4 bases respectively, with 10 bases between them. This CDR3 region has 15 residues. Germline CDR1 and CDR2: ENHRY and SYGVKD. Repertoires were generated with immunoSEQ multiplex PCR, while TCRdb's copy carries only in-frame clones and drops some. The sample has approximately 2.5 million clones, around 94% seen once. On this clone: Its antigen remains unidentified.

The sequence was collected from a man aged 18 to 29 in good health. Sequenced sample: naive CD4+ T cells sorted from blood. Sample subset: CD45RA+ positively selected. The V and J genes are TRBV10-3 and TRBJ1-5; D uncertain. The CDR3, as DNA: TGTGCCATCAGTGAGTCGAACAGTCCGAATCAGCCCCAGCATTTT. Encoded protein: CAISESNSPNQPQHF.